A selection of T cell receptor beta chains follows, all from one sample in a study of blood T cell repertoires in COVID-19. Assay: immunoSEQ multiplex PCR; the TCRdb copy retains only in-frame clones and omits some. The sample yields 380,000 or so clones, around 89% seen once. The specimen sequenced was PBMCs or T cells enriched from blood (not recorded which). These receptors all come from a young woman with acute COVID-19. Each CDR3 is given with its conserved first and last residue. The D gene is left open where the match is weak. Expanded clones get a size class; other rows say once, few or many, or leave the size out.

J gene | D gene | V gene | clone size | CDR3 protein | CDR3 DNA
TRBJ2-4 | TRBD1 | TRBV29-1 | NA | CSVQGQLAKNIQYF | TGCAGCGTGCAGGGACAGTTAGCCAAAAACATTCAGTACTTC
TRBJ1-1 | NA | TRBV2 | NA | CASSPRFQGFPEAFF | TGTGCCAGCAGCCCTCGCTTCCAGGGTTTCCCTGAAGCTTTCTTT
TRBJ2-7 | NA | TRBV5-1 | NA | CASSLLASYEQYF | TGCGCCAGCAGCTTGCTAGCTTCCTACGAGCAGTACTTC
TRBJ1-2 | NA | TRBV6-6 | once | CASSTRGNYGYTF | TGTGCCAGCAGCACCAGGGGTAACTATGGCTACACCTTC
TRBJ1-2 | NA | TRBV10-1 | NA | CASSPGVARGYTF | TGCGCCAGCAGCCCGGGGGTCGCCAGGGGCTACACCTTC
TRBJ2-1 | NA | TRBV6-5 | NA | CASQAEPPYNEQFF | TGTGCCAGCCAAGCGGAACCCCCCTACAATGAGCAGTTCTTC
TRBJ1-1 | NA | TRBV6-1 | NA | CASSEVPQFF | TGTGCCAGCAGTGAAGTGCCTCAGTTCTTT
TRBJ1-6 | NA | TRBV4-3 | NA | CASSQDAGSYNSPLHF | TGCGCCAGCAGCCAAGATGCAGGCTCCTATAATTCACCCCTCCACTTT
TRBJ2-7 | TRBD2 | TRBV4-1 | NA | CASSPGTSGGYEQYF | TGCGCCAGCAGTCCCGGGACTAGCGGGGGTTACGAGCAGTACTTC
TRBJ2-1 | TRBD2 | TRBV28 | NA | CASSLPTGTSETSSYNEQFF | TGTGCCAGCAGTTTACCGACCGGGACTAGCGAGACAAGCTCCTACAATGAGCAGTTCTTC
TRBJ2-1 | TRBD1 | TRBV11-1 | NA | CASSTRDRGSNEQFF | TGTGCCAGCAGCACCCGGGACAGGGGTAGCAATGAGCAGTTCTTC
TRBJ1-6 | NA | TRBV10-1 | NA | CVLSPLHF | TGCGTTCTTTCACCCCTCCACTTT
TRBJ2-2 | TRBD2 | TRBV14 | NA | CASSPRTASGDTGELFF | TGTGCCAGCAGCCCCCGGACGGCTAGCGGGGACACCGGGGAGCTGTTTTTT
TRBJ2-3 | NA | TRBV12-3/TRBV12-4 | NA | CASSFRDTQYF | TGTGCCAGCAGTTTTCGGGATACGCAGTATTTT
TRBJ2-7 | TRBD1 | TRBV7-2 | few | CASSPRRTGLVEQYF | TGTGCCAGCAGCCCGAGGCGGACAGGGTTGGTCGAGCAGTACTTC
TRBJ2-7 | NA | TRBV21-1 | NA | CASSRSSPGQGNDEQYF | TGTGCCAGCAGCAGATCATCACCGGGACAGGGCAACGACGAGCAGTACTTC
TRBJ2-4 | TRBD1 | TRBV6-2/TRBV6-3 | NA | CASSYSTGAKNIQYF | TGTGCCAGCAGTTACTCGACAGGGGCCAAAAACATTCAGTACTTC
TRBJ1-6 | TRBD1 | TRBV4-1 | NA | CASSHSTGGNSPLHF | TGCGCCAGCAGCCATTCGACAGGGGGAAATTCACCCCTCCACTTT
TRBJ1-3 | NA | TRBV12-3/TRBV12-4 | NA | CASSLRAGNTIYF | TGTGCCAGCAGTTTGAGGGCTGGAAACACCATATATTTT
TRBJ1-5 | NA | TRBV6-5 | NA | CASSFREDQPQHF | TGTGCCAGCAGTTTTAGGGAGGATCAGCCCCAGCATTTT
TRBJ1-6 | TRBD1 | TRBV29-1 | NA | CSAGTGYNSPLHF | TGCAGCGCCGGGACAGGGTATAATTCACCCCTCCACTTT
TRBJ2-1 | TRBD2 | TRBV7-9 | few | CASSLGLADNEQFF | TGTGCCAGCAGCTTAGGACTAGCAGACAATGAGCAGTTCTTC
TRBJ1-2 | TRBD1 | TRBV30 | NA | CAWGTGGNYGYTF | TGTGCCTGGGGGACAGGGGGCAACTATGGCTACACCTTC
TRBJ2-1 | TRBD2 | TRBV2 | NA | CASSEVQRGGREQFF | TGTGCCAGCAGTGAAGTACAGCGGGGGGGCCGTGAGCAGTTCTTC
TRBJ1-6 | NA | TRBV7-2 | NA | CASTRASRNSPLHF | TGTGCCAGCACCAGGGCGTCGAGGAATTCACCCCTCCACTTT
TRBJ1-5 | NA | TRBV19 | NA | CASSNQANNQPQHF | TGTGCCAGTAGTAATCAAGCAAACAATCAGCCCCAGCATTTT
TRBJ2-1 | TRBD2 | TRBV18 | NA | CASSPRVAGGSNEQFF | TGTGCCAGCTCACCACGGGTAGCGGGGGGCTCCAATGAGCAGTTCTTC
TRBJ2-1 | NA | TRBV7-2 | once | CASSSDSFPDNEQFF | TGTGCCAGCAGCTCGGACAGCTTCCCCGACAATGAGCAGTTCTTC
TRBJ2-7 | NA | TRBV6-2/TRBV6-3 | NA | CASSSGFGEQYF | TGTGCCAGCAGTTCTGGTTTCGGGGAGCAGTACTTC
TRBJ1-2 | NA | TRBV11-1 | NA | CASSQQTGLPYGYTF | TGTGCCAGCAGCCAACAAACAGGGTTACCTTATGGCTACACCTTC
TRBJ1-4 | NA | TRBV13 | NA | CASSKGQSYGWKLFF | TGTGCCAGCAGCAAAGGACAGTCGTATGGTTGGAAACTGTTTTTT
TRBJ1-4 | TRBD1 | TRBV13 | NA | CASSLGDRGLEKLFF | TGTGCCAGCAGCCTAGGGGACAGGGGGCTTGAAAAACTGTTTTTT
TRBJ1-3 | TRBD1 | TRBV7-8 | NA | CASSPWPGGPGNTIYF | TGTGCCAGCAGCCCCTGGCCAGGGGGTCCTGGAAACACCATATATTTT